Each of the 5 T cell receptor beta chains below was sequenced from the same sample in a study of T cell clones after liver transplantation. Generated by immunoSEQ multiplex PCR, the TCRdb table keeps only in-frame clones and is missing some. This table has roughly 60,000 clones, 70% appearing once. Sequenced material: CD4+ T cells from blood, taken at the roughly 15-month timepoint. The receptors originated from a human patient who received a liver transplant. Some T cells could come from the graft donor.

The chain carries TRBV5-1 and TRBJ1-2; D not resolved. In germline, CDR1 is SGHRS, CDR2 YFSETQ. Trimming cost V 1 base and J 4 bases, with 11 bases left between them. The CDR3 sequence is 14 residues long. CDR3 region: CASSLISYGYGYTF. CDR3 coding DNA: TGCGCCAGCAGCTTGATCTCGTATGGCTATGGCTACACCTTC.

This chain connects TRBV7-9 to TRBJ1-3; perhaps TRBD1 as D (6 bases). V was shortened by 8 bases and J by 8 bases, with 19 bases between the two germline ends. Per germline, CDR1 SEHNR and CDR2 FQNEAQ (reference sequence). This CDR3 region has 14 residues. This CDR3 reads CASSKGGFEDTIYF. The CDR3 region has the DNA TGTGCCAGCTCCAAAGGGGGTTTCGAGGACACCATATATTTT.

This clone was detected a few times. The V call is TRBV9, the J call TRBJ2-1, with D perhaps TRBD2 (6 bases). The germline V gene has CDR1 SGDLS and CDR2 YYNGEE. The CDR3 length is 17 residues. The V end was cut by 0 bases, the J end by 4 bases, with 17 bases between. The CDR3 is CASSVGGTPAGYNEQFF. CDR3 DNA: TGTGCCAGCAGCGTAGGGGGGACTCCCGCTGGGTACAATGAGCAGTTCTTC.

The chain carries TRBV27 and TRBJ2-7, with 7 bases aligning to TRBD2. V dropped 5 bases and J dropped 3; count of bases not matched to a gene: 10. In germline, CDR1 is MNHEY, CDR2 SMNVEV (reference sequence). The CDR3 sequence is 15 residues long. CDR3 protein: CASSLLLAHGYEQYV. The CDR3 bases are TGTGCCAGCAGTCTGTTACTAGCGCACGGCTACGAGCAGTACGTC.

The chain recombines TRBV19 with TRBJ2-1; no reliable D call. Trimming removed 5 bases at V and 0 bases at J, with 11 bases between. Germline assignment: CDR1 LNHDA and CDR2 SQIVND (reference sequence). The CDR3 runs 15 residues. CDR3 DNA sequence: TGTGCCAGTAGTCCCGACCGGAGCTCCTACAATGAGCAGTTCTTC. It yields the protein CASSPDRSSYNEQFF. Supplemented by reference TRBV19 and TRBJ2-1, the full variable domain reads DGGITQSPKYLFRKEGQNVTLSCEQNLNHDAMYWYRQDPGQGLRLIYYSQIVNDFQKGDIAEGYSVSREKKESFPLTVTSAQKNPTAFYLCASSPDRSSYNEQFFGPGTRLTVL.